The clone carrying this T cell receptor beta chain was seen a single time. This sample is drawn from a study of control samples from healthy donors and cancer patients. Germline assignment: CDR1 ENHRY and CDR2 SYGVKD. The CDR3 runs 17 residues. The V end was cut by 0 bases, the J end by 0 bases, with 12 bases between. Method: immunoSEQ multiplex PCR; TCRdb's copy keeps in-frame clones and lacks some. The repertoire holds roughly 150,000 clones, 85% to 90% seen once, with approximately 1.8% in the top ten. The clonotype originates from a man aged 18 to 29 in good health. The sample consisted of blood. This chain uses TRBV10-3 with TRBJ2-1, with D unresolved. CDR3 in amino acids: CAISESGAGYSYNEQFF. CDR3 nucleotide sequence: TGTGCCATCAGTGAGTCGGGTGCAGGATACTCCTACAATGAGCAGTTCTTC.